This T cell receptor beta chain is drawn from a study of blood T cell repertoires in COVID-19. On the study more broadly: COVID-19 samples, acute and convalescent, were from the United States, Italy and Spain. The cDNA or gDNA used as material had been derived from T cells, B-cell-depleted T cells, or PBMCs.

How the authors handled the data: Nucleated cell counts were estimated from reference gene primer amplification. Assay: immunoSEQ multiplex PCR; the TCRdb copy retains only in-frame clones and omits some. The V and J calls and clone size come from that table; D and trimming were worked out from the DNA. The data show 100,000 to 150,000 clones, 81% seen once. Germline CDR1 SGHKS, CDR2 YYEKEE (reference sequence). The CDR3 runs to 15 residues. V was cut by 1 base and J by 0 bases, with 11 bases left in between. Sequenced: peripheral blood. The rearrangement joins TRBV5-5 to TRBJ2-7, with D possibly matching TRBD1 (6 bases). The sequence was obtained from a woman aged 60 to 75 with active or convalescent COVID-19. CDR3 sequence (DNA): TGTGCCAGCAGCTTGTCTTGGACAGACTCCTACGAGCAGTACTTC. Translation: CASSLSWTDSYEQYF.